This TCR beta chain was profiled in a study of T cells in Graves' hyperthyroidism and ophthalmopathy. Study results and caveats: Most thyroid-expanded clonotypes above 0.001 were also found in blood.

The CDR3 regions of TCR beta were amplified from RNA transcripts. During a first-round RT-PCR of the TCR CDR3, the HTBI primer set was used. TCRdb reanalysed the multiplex PCR reads using MiXCR and keeps one entry per CDR3 protein. The sample has a few hundred thousand distinct CDR3 sequences, over 45% seen once. Criteria for exclusion of patients were uncontrolled infection, other autoimmune disease, pregnancy or lactation. The diagnoses drew upon clinical symptoms, serum thyroxine and TRAb, thyroid ultrasound and orbital computed tomography. In its sample, this clonotype was seen many times. Its antigen remains unknown. This receptor was taken from an adult woman with Graves' disease, either hyperthyroidism or ophthalmopathy (not recorded which). Input material: peripheral blood or thyroid tissue (not recorded which).

The CDR3 DNA reads as TGTGCCAGCAGCTTCCCCCGGAGGGGGCGGAACACCGGGGAGCTGTTTTTT. Its translation is CASSFPRRGRNTGELFF. The V gene is TRBV7-6, the J gene TRBJ2-2, with TRBD1 as a possible D gene (7 bases). V shed 3 bases and J shed 1 base, with 15 bases lying between them. Germline CDR1 reads SGHVS; CDR2 reads FNYEAQ. There are 17 residues in the CDR3.